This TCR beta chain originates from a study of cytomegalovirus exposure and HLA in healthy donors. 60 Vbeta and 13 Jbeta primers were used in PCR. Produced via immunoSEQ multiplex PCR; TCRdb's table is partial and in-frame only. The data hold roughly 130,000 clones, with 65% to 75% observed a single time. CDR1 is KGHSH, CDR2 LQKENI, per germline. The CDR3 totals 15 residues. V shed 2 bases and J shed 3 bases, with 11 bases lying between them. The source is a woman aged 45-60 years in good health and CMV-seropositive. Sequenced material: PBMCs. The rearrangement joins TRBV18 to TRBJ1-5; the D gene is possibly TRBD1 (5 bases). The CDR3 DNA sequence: TGTGCCAGCTCACCAGGGGCAGGCATCAATCAGCCCCAGCATTTT. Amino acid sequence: CASSPGAGINQPQHF.